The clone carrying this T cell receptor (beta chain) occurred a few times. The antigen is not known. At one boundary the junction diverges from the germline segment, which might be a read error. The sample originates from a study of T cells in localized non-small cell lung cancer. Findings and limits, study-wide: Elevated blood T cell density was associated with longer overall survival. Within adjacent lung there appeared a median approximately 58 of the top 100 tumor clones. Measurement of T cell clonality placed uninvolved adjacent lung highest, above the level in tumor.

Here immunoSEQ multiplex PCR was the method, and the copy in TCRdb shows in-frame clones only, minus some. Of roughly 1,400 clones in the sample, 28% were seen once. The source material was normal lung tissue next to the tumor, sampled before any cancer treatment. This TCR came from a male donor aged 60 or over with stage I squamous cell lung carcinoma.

For the CDR3, the DNA is TGTGCCATCAGTGAAGGGCAGCCAAGAGGCTACACCTTC. Protein product: CAISEGQPRGYTF. V and J are TRBV6-1 and TRBJ1-2; D gene unclear. CDR3 size: 13 residues. Per germline, CDR1 MNHNS and CDR2 SASEGT.